The 29 T cell receptor beta chains presented below share a single source sample, sequenced in a study of T-cell memory formation after mild COVID-19 (dated by TCRdb to 2020 to 2023). Libraries were prepared through 5' RACE. TCRdb records Illumina NovaSeq 6000 as the sequencer. The raw public reads went through TCRdb reprocessing: fastp at Q25, MiXCR clone calling, in-frame beta chains kept. Each record represents a unique CDR3 protein, reported with the most common genes and DNA among its rows. The sample yields 380,000 or so distinct CDR3 sequences; approximately 14% were counted once. 20% to 25% of the sample goes to the ten largest clones. Sequencing was performed on PBMCs or a T cell subset sorted from them (not recorded which). These receptors were taken from a man aged 18 to 29 who had mild COVID-19 (a few samples of this study predate the infection). The sample titles of this study are shuffled in the database, so cell type and time point are left out; the donor was told from shared clones.

This clonotype was observed at least ten times. The rearrangement joins TRBV5-6 to TRBJ2-7; 10 nucleotides agree with TRBD1. V dropped 4 bases and J dropped 4; count of bases not matched to a gene: 14. The length of the CDR3 is 17 residues. Germline CDR1 SGHDT, CDR2 YYEEEE. CDR3 coding DNA: TGTGCCAGCAGCGCCGGGGGCCCGGGACAGGGGACTTACGAGCAGTACGTC. Residues: CASSAGGPGQGTYEQYV.

This clonotype was recorded a few times. The V call is TRBV10-2, the J call TRBJ1-2; D uncertain. The germline CDR1 and CDR2 sequences are WSHSY and SAAADI. This CDR3 has 16 residues. V gave up 7 bases and J gave up 8 bases, with 26 bases separating them. CDR3 nucleotides: TGCGCCAGCAATCCAGTCTACCGGGGATCGGTCCAAGGCTACACCTTC. This sequence encodes CASNPVYRGSVQGYTF.

This clonotype has at least ten counts. The CDR3 DNA sequence: TGTGCCAGCATGTCTTACCAGAAAGCAGATACGCAGTATTTT. Translated, it gives CASMSYQKADTQYF. V gene TRBV7-6 combines with J gene TRBJ2-3; D remains unclear. The CDR3 contains 14 residues. Germline lookup yields CDR1 SGHVS and CDR2 FNYEAQ. Trimming cost V 7 bases and J 4 bases, with 15 bases left between them.

In this sample, this clonotype turned up many times. The chain uses TRBV11-2 and TRBJ2-5; D is tentatively TRBD1 or TRBD2 (5 bases each). The germline V gene has CDR1 SGHAT and CDR2 FQNNGV. The germline V and J ends were trimmed by 8 bases and 1 base, with 11 bases remaining between them. The CDR3 covers 13 residues. The CDR3 is CASSGTSQETQYF. The CDR3 region has the DNA TGTGCCAGCTCCGGGACGTCCCAAGAGACCCAGTACTTC. Variable domain in full (rest from reference TRBV11-2 and TRBJ2-5): EAGVAQSPRYKIIEKRQSVAFWCNPISGHATLYWYQQILGQGPKLLIQFQNNGVVDDSQLPKDRFSAERLKGVDSTLKIQPAKLEDSAVYLCASSGTSQETQYFGPGTRLLVL.

This chain uses TRBV4-3 with TRBJ2-7; possible D gene TRBD1, 5 bases. V lost 1 base and J lost 2, with 12 bases in between. Germline V gene data show CDR1 as LGHNA and CDR2 as YSLEER. The CDR3 is 15 amino acids. The CDR3 nucleotides read TGCGCCAGCAGCCAAGGGGGCCACGGAACCTACGAGCAGTACTTC. Translating gives CASSQGGHGTYEQYF.

The chain employs TRBV5-1 and TRBJ1-2; a weak D match, TRBD1 (6 bases). This CDR3 is 14 amino acids long. V was cut by 0 bases and J by 4 bases, with 10 bases left in between. Per germline, CDR1 SGHRS and CDR2 YFSETQ. In DNA, the CDR3 is TGCGCCAGCAGCTTGGACCAGGACAGCTATGGCTACACCTTC. It is translated as CASSLDQDSYGYTF.

The V gene is TRBV7-2, the J gene TRBJ2-2; D uncertain. Trimming removed 2 bases at V and 6 bases at J, with 10 bases between. The CDR3 loop spans 14 amino acids. Looked up from germline, CDR1 is SGHTA and CDR2 is FQGNSA. For the CDR3, the DNA is TGTGCCAGCAGCTTAATTGGAGCCGCCGGGGAGCTGTTTTTT. Translated: CASSLIGAAGELFF.

This clonotype was seen a few times. This sequence joins TRBV12-3 or TRBV12-4 and TRBJ1-1; D remains ambiguous. CDR3 length equals 13 residues. Trimming stripped 8 bases from V and 0 bases from J, with 10 bases between. The DNA of the CDR3 is TGTGCCAGCCAACTTACCTTGAACACTGAAGCTTTCTTT. Its translation: CASQLTLNTEAFF.

The V and J genes are TRBV6-2 or TRBV6-3 and TRBJ2-3; TRBD2 might be the D (5 bases). Between the trimmed V and J ends, which lost 2 bases and 6 bases, there was a span of 21 bases. In germline, CDR1 is MNHEY, CDR2 SVGEGT. CDR3 length: 17 residues. CDR3 sequence (DNA): TGTGCCAGCAGTTACGTGGGGAGCGACCTGGCTGGGGATACGCAGTATTTT. Its translation: CASSYVGSDLAGDTQYF.

The genes are TRBV9 and TRBJ2-1; 9 nucleotides line up with TRBD2. The ends lost 5 bases at V and 9 bases at J; junction bases unmatched: 3. The CDR3 runs to 12 residues. The germline gives CDR1 SGDLS, CDR2 YYNGEE. The CDR3 nucleotides are TGTGCCAGCAGGGGACTAGCAGGTGAGCAGTTCTTC. Translating gives CASRGLAGEQFF.

This clonotype was recorded a few times. The genes are TRBV6-5 and TRBJ1-4; D not resolved. Trimming removed 6 bases at V and 4 bases at J, with 12 bases between. This CDR3 contains 14 residues. CDR1 is MNHEY, CDR2 SVGAGI, per germline. In nucleotides, the CDR3 is TGTGCCAGCAGCAGCATCGGCCTTAATGAAAAACTGTTTTTT. It codes for CASSSIGLNEKLFF.

This clonotype was observed at least ten times. The chain combines TRBV5-1 with TRBJ2-5; D might be TRBD2 (6 bases). CDR3 length: 16 amino acids. With 0 bases removed from V and 6 bases from J, the gap between germline ends came to 18 bases. Germline loops: CDR1 SGHRS, CDR2 YFSETQ. CDR3 protein: CASSLGGPTEGKTQYF. In DNA form, the CDR3 reads TGCGCCAGCAGCTTGGGTGGGCCCACGGAGGGGAAGACCCAGTACTTC.

This clonotype turned up a few times. V gene TRBV20-1 combines with J gene TRBJ1-4; the match to TRBD1 covers 9 bases. V trimming: 1 base; J trimming: 10 bases; junction bases outside the gene matches: 10. CDR3 length: 15 amino acids. Germline V CDR1 and CDR2: DFQATT, SNEGSKA (reference sequence). CDR3 sequence: CSARAIDRGTVKLFF. The CDR3 nucleotides are TGCAGTGCTAGAGCAATCGACAGGGGGACGGTAAAACTGTTTTTT.

This clonotype showed up just a few times. The genes are TRBV7-9 and TRBJ1-6, with 10 positions matching TRBD1. The germline gives CDR1 SEHNR, CDR2 FQNEAQ (reference sequence). With V trimmed by 6 bases and J by 7 bases, 6 bases remained unmatched. This CDR3 comprises 15 residues. The CDR3 is CASSRGTGVNSPLHF. The CDR3 DNA is TGTGCCAGCAGTCGCGGGACAGGGGTGAATTCACCCCTCCACTTT.

CDR3 coding DNA: TGCGCCAGCAGTGAGTGGACAGATACGCAGTATTTT. Amino acids: CASSEWTDTQYF. The chain employs TRBV10-1 and TRBJ2-3; unclear D gene. This CDR3 is 12 amino acids long. The germline gives CDR1 WNHNN, CDR2 SYGVQD (reference sequence). Trimming took 1 base from V and 3 from J, leaving 2 bases between them.

The V call is TRBV5-1, the J call TRBJ2-3; D possibly uses TRBD1 or TRBD2 (5 bases each). CDR1 and CDR2 (germline): SGHRS, YFSETQ. This CDR3 is 14 amino acids long. Trimming removed 6 bases from V and 6 bases from J, with 17 bases in between. DNA for the CDR3: TGCGCCAGCAACCGGGACCCCCTATCGGATACGCAGTATTTT. Translated: CASNRDPLSDTQYF.

The chain is built from TRBV7-2 and TRBJ2-2; 9 bases align to TRBD2. The ends lost 5 bases at V and 4 bases at J; junction bases unmatched: 2. The CDR3 is made up of 14 amino acids. Per the germline V gene, CDR1 is SGHTA and CDR2 is FQGNSA. The CDR3, as DNA: TGTGCCAGCAGCGGGCGGGGGGGCACCGGGGAGCTGTTTTTT. Translated, it gives CASSGRGGTGELFF.

The chain recombines TRBV11-3 with TRBJ1-5; 11 bases are shared with TRBD1. CDR1 and CDR2 (germline): SGHNT, YENEEA. The CDR3 extends over 16 amino acids. The J segment lost 5 bases and the V segment lost 9 bases, leaving 12 bases of the junction unmatched. In DNA form, the CDR3 reads TGTGCCAGTCGGCGTCGGGGACAGGGGGTTTATCAGCCCCAGCATTTT. Translated, it gives CASRRRGQGVYQPQHF. The full variable domain, completed using reference TRBV11-3 and TRBJ1-5, is EAGVVQSPRYKIIEKKQPVAFWCNPISGHNTLYWYLQNLGQGPELLIRYENEEAVDDSQLPKDRFSAERLKGVDSTLKIQPAELGDSAVYLCASRRRGQGVYQPQHFGDGTRLSIL.

Many counts were recorded for this clonotype. The chain is built from TRBV2 and TRBJ2-7; D call uncertain. CDR3 length equals 15 residues. The V end was cut by 0 bases, the J end by 0 bases, with 9 bases between. Germline CDR1 is SNHLY and CDR2 is FYNNEI. CDR3 sequence reads: CASSEAGFSSYEQYF. The CDR3 DNA reads TGTGCCAGCAGTGAAGCAGGCTTTTCCTCCTACGAGCAGTACTTC. The full variable domain, in which reference TRBV2 and TRBJ2-7 provide the parts outside the CDR3, is EPEVTQTPSHQVTQMGQEVILRCVPISNHLYFYWYRQILGQKVEFLVSFYNNEISEKSEIFDDQFSVERPDGSNFTLKIRSTKLEDSAMYFCASSEAGFSSYEQYFGPGTRLTVT.

J is TRBJ1-1 and V is TRBV7-9; D may be TRBD1 (6 bases). Trimming removed 1 base at V and 10 bases at J, with 13 bases between. Germline V gives CDR1 SEHNR, CDR2 FQNEAQ (reference sequence). The CDR3 runs 13 residues. CDR3 in amino acids: CASSLDGGTSAFF. For the CDR3, the DNA is TGTGCCAGCAGCTTAGATGGGGGGACATCAGCTTTCTTT.

J is TRBJ2-7 and V is TRBV7-6; 7 bases map to TRBD1. Trimming took 0 bases from V and 4 from J; bases not matched to a gene: 9. Germline CDR1 SGHVS, CDR2 FNYEAQ. This CDR3 comprises 16 residues. CDR3 sequence (DNA): TGTGCCAGCAGCTTAGCCTACAGGGGTCTTACTTACGAGCAGTACTTC. It is translated as CASSLAYRGLTYEQYF. The whole variable domain, remainder taken from reference TRBV7-6 and TRBJ2-7, is GAGVSQSPRYKVTKRGQDVALRCDPISGHVSLYWYRQALGQGPEFLTYFNYEAQQDKSGLPNDRFSAERPEGSISTLTIQRTEQRDSAMYRCASSLAYRGLTYEQYFGPGTRLTVT.

On this clonotype: This may come from a read error, since a much larger clone is one base off. The J gene is TRBJ2-4, the V gene TRBV10-3; 8 bases map to TRBD1. Germline values: CDR1 ENHRY, CDR2 SYGVKD. This CDR3 is 13 amino acids long. The CDR3 spells CASQTGEANIKYF. In DNA, the CDR3 is TGTGCCTCCCAGACAGGGGAGGCCAACATTAAGTACTTC.

This clonotype was observed a handful of times. The chain couples TRBV7-9 to TRBJ2-1; TRBD2 agrees at 12 bases. Germline V gene lookup returns CDR1 SEHNR and CDR2 FQNEAQ (reference sequence). The CDR3 length is 13 residues. V was clipped by 7 bases and J by 9 bases; unmatched bases: 4. CDR3 amino acids: CASTSGGASEQFF. For the CDR3, the DNA is TGTGCCAGCACTAGCGGGGGGGCGAGTGAGCAGTTCTTC.

This sequence joins TRBV11-3 and TRBJ2-2; the D is unclear. Germline V lookup: CDR1 SGHNT, CDR2 YENEEA. The V and J ends lost 1 base and 6 bases respectively, with 6 bases between them. The CDR3 sequence is 13 residues long. The CDR3 protein is CASSLVFSGELFF. The DNA of the CDR3 is TGTGCCAGCAGCTTAGTCTTTTCCGGGGAGCTGTTTTTT.

The chain joins TRBV5-5 to TRBJ2-7; D gene uncertain. Germline V gives CDR1 SGHKS, CDR2 YYEKEE (reference sequence). This CDR3 contains 12 residues. V was clipped by 4 bases and J by 4 bases, with 9 bases between them. Here the CDR3 DNA reads TGTGCCAGCAGCGGGCCAGTATACGAGCAGTACTTC. Translation gives CASSGPVYEQYF.

A few counts support this clonotype. The chain couples TRBV12-3 or TRBV12-4 to TRBJ1-5; possible D gene TRBD1, 5 bases. This CDR3 region has 13 residues. V shed 5 bases and J shed 3 bases, with 8 bases lying between them. The CDR3 DNA reads TGTGCCAGCAGTCGACAGTTCAATCAGCCCCAGCATTTT. Translating gives CASSRQFNQPQHF.

Only a few counts were recorded for this clonotype. V and J are TRBV7-2 and TRBJ2-3; 10 bases are a match to TRBD2. This CDR3 has 17 residues. The germline CDR1 and CDR2 sequences are SGHTA and FQGNSA. With 2 bases clipped from V and 4 bases from J, the junction kept 9 bases outside the gene matches. The CDR3: CASSLRLAGPSADTQYF. CDR3 coding DNA: TGTGCCAGCAGCTTACGACTAGCGGGCCCAAGCGCAGATACGCAGTATTTT.

V gene TRBV12-3 or TRBV12-4 combines with J gene TRBJ2-1, with D tentatively TRBD2 (6 bases). Trimming took off 3 bases at V and 4 bases at J, with 10 bases between the two ends. This CDR3 comprises 14 residues. CDR3 sequence reads: CASSFRREYNEQFF. The CDR3 DNA follows: TGTGCCAGCAGTTTCCGGCGGGAATACAATGAGCAGTTCTTC.

The CDR3, as DNA: TGTGCCAGCAGCGTCTGGCGGGGGGCCAACACCGGGGAGCTGTTTTTT. As protein: CASSVWRGANTGELFF. The chain combines TRBV5-5 with TRBJ2-2, with 8 bases fitting TRBD2. Germline loops: CDR1 SGHKS, CDR2 YYEKEE (reference sequence). The CDR3 is 16 residues long. The V and J ends lost 4 bases and 2 bases, in that order; junction bases with no gene match: 7.